Listed below are T cell receptor beta chains from one sample, sequenced in a study of T cells in Graves' hyperthyroidism and ophthalmopathy. TCRdb re-analysed the multiplex PCR reads in MiXCR, keeping a single row per CDR3 protein. Of fewer than 900,000 distinct CDR3 sequences detected, approximately 18% appear once; the ten largest clones hold roughly 17%. Material: blood. Receptors were obtained from a woman aged 45-65 years with Graves' hyperthyroidism that later progressed to Graves' ophthalmopathy. Each CDR3 is given with its conserved first and last residue.

V	J	CDR3
TRBV7-9	TRBJ1-2	CASSLLFMDLYGYTF
TRBV29-1	TRBJ2-7	CSAADRPGEQYF
TRBV6-1	TRBJ1-2	CASRSGRNLYYGYTF
TRBV6-1	TRBJ2-2	CASSDRTNTGELFF
TRBV28	TRBJ2-1	CASSLPLGSSEQFF
TRBV10-3	TRBJ1-2	CAISESGGLSGYTF
TRBV30	TRBJ2-7	CAWSPGTSGSWEQYF
TRBV3-1	TRBJ2-3	CASSSGPGSTDTQYF
TRBV4-1	TRBJ1-1	CASSYQGVTEAFF
TRBV27	TRBJ1-6	CASSLSGGSPLHF
TRBV2	TRBJ2-2	CAVLGAGGELFF
TRBV2	TRBJ2-1	CASSVGLSSYNEQFF
TRBV5-1	TRBJ1-1	CASSGRGFAEAFF
TRBV12-3/TRBV12-4	TRBJ2-2	CASSPRASGELFF
TRBV11-2	TRBJ1-2	CASSLAIAGGQRLLYYGYTF
TRBV9	TRBJ2-5	CASSATTSGGGETQYF
TRBV18	TRBJ2-7	CASSPGQGIYEQYF
TRBV11-2	TRBJ2-6	CASSLPGEGGANVLTF
TRBV6-1	TRBJ2-7	CASSTSGTTAYEQYF
TRBV7-7	TRBJ2-3	CASSPSPSLNTQYF
TRBV7-7	TRBJ1-3	CASSLPTGPGNTIYF